The sample holds many counts of the clone carrying this T cell receptor (beta chain). This sample is part of a study of human T cells and chemical hapten exposure. Looked up from germline, CDR1 is SQVTM and CDR2 is ANQGSEA. The length of the CDR3 is 12 residues. V lost 6 bases, J lost 2 bases, and 11 bases lay in between. TCRdb re-analysed the RACE reads in MiXCR, keeping a single row per CDR3 protein. The table lists 74,000 or so distinct CDR3 sequences, 12% of them singletons. The time point denotes: patch test 1, 2 weeks after DPC sensitization. Treatment: therapeutic diphenylcyclopropenone sensitization with weekly scalp DPC.

The chain is built from TRBV29-1 and TRBJ2-7; D is perhaps TRBD1 or TRBD2 (5 bases each). This specimen consisted of whole blood, obtained in connection with sensitization to the hapten diphenylcyclopropenone (DPC). The receptor was isolated from a woman between 55 and 75 years old with alopecia areata. Some clones in this sample may be carry-over from other donors' samples. The CDR3 DNA is TGCAGCGTGGAGGACACAACCTACGAGCAGTACTTC. This sequence encodes CSVEDTTYEQYF.